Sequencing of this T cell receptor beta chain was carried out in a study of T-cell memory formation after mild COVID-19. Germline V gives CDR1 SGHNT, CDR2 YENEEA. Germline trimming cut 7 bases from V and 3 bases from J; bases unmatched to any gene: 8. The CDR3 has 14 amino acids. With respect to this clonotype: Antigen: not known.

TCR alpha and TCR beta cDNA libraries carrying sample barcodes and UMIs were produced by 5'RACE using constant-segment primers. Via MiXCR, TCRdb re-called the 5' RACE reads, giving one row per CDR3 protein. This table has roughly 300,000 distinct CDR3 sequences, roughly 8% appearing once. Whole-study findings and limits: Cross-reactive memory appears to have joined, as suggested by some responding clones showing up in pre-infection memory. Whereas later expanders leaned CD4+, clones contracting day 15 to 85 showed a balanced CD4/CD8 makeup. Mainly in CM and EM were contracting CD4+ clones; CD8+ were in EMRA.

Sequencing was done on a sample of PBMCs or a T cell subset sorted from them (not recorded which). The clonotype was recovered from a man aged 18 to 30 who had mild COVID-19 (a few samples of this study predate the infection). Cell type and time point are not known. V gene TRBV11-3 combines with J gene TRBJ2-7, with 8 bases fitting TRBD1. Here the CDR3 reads CASNIQGAVYEQYF. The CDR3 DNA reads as TGTGCCAGCAACATTCAGGGGGCGGTCTACGAGCAGTACTTC.